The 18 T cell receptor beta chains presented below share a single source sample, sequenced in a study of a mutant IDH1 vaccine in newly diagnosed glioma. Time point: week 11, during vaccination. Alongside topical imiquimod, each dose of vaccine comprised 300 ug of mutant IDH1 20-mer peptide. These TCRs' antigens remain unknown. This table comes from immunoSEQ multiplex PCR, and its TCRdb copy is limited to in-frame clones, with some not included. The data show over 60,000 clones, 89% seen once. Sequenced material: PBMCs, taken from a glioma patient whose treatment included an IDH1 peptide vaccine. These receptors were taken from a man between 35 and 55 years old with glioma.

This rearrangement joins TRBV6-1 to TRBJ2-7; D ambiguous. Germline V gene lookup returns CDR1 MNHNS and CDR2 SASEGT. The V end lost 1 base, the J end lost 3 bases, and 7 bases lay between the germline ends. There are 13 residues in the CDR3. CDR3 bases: TGTGCCAGCAGTGAAGATGGCTTCTACGAGCAGTACGTC. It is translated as CASSEDGFYEQYV.

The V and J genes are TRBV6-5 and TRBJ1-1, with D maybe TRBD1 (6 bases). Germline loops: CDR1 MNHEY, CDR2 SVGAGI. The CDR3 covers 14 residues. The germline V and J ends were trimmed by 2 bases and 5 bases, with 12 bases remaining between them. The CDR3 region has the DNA TGTGCCAGCAGTTACAGGGGGGCTCTAACTGAAGCTTTCTTT. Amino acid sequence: CASSYRGALTEAFF.

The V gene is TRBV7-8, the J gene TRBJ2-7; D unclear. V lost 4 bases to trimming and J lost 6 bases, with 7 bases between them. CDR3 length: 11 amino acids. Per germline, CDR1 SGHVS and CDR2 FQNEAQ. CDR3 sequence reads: CASSSYLEQYV. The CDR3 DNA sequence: TGTGCCAGCAGCTCCTACCTCGAGCAGTACGTC.

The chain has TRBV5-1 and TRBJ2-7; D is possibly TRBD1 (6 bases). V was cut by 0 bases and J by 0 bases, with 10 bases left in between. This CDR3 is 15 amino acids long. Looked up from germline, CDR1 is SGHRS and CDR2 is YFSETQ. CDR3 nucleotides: TGCGCCAGCAGCTTGGATAGGGGGTTCTCCTACGAGCAGTACTTC. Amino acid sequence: CASSLDRGFSYEQYF.

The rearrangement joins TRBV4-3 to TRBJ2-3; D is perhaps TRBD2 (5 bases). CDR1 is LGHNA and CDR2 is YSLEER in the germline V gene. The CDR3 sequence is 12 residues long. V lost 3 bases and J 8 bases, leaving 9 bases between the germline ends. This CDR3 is CASSQARGTQYF. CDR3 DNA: TGCGCCAGCAGCCAGGCTCGGGGTACGCAGTATTTT.

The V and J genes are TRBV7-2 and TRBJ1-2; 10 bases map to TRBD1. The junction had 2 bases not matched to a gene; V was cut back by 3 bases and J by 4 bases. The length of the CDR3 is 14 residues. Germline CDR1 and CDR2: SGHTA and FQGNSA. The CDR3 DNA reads TGTGCCAGCAGCTTGGGACAGGGGCTCTATGGCTACACCTTC. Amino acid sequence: CASSLGQGLYGYTF.

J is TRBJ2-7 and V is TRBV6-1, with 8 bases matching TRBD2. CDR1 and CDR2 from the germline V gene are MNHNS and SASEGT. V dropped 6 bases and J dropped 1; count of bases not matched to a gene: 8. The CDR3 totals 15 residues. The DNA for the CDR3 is TGTGCCAGCAGCGGGGAATTAGCGGGGTCCTACGAGCAGTACGTC. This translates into CASSGELAGSYEQYV.

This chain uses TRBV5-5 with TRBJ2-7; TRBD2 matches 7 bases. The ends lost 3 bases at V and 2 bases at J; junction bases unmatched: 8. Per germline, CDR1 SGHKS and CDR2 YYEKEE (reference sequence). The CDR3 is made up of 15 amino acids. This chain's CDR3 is CASSSQPGGPYEQYF. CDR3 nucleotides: TGTGCCAGCAGCTCCCAGCCGGGAGGCCCCTACGAGCAGTACTTC. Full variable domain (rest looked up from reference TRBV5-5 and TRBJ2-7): DAGVTQSPTHLIKTRGQQVTLRCSPISGHKSVSWYQQVLGQGPQFIFQYYEKEERGRGNFPDRFSARQFPNYSSELNVNALLLGDSALYLCASSSQPGGPYEQYFGPGTRLTVT.

CDR3 sequence (DNA): TGTGCCTGGAGTGGGGGACTAGCGGGAGCCCGGGACGAGCAGTACTTC. Amino acids: CAWSGGLAGARDEQYF. The V call is TRBV30, the J call TRBJ2-7; 14 positions agree with TRBD2. The CDR3 is 16 residues long. Trimming took 1 base from V and 5 from J; bases not matched to a gene: 7. Germline V CDR1 and CDR2: GTSNPN, SVGIG (reference sequence).

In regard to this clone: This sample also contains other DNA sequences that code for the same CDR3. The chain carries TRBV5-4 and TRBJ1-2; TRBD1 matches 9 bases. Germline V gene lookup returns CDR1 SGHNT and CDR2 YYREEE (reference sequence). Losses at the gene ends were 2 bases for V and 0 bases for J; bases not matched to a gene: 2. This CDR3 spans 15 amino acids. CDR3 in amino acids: CASSLGTGTNYGYTF. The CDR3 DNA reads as TGTGCCAGCAGCTTAGGGACAGGGACTAACTATGGCTACACCTTC.

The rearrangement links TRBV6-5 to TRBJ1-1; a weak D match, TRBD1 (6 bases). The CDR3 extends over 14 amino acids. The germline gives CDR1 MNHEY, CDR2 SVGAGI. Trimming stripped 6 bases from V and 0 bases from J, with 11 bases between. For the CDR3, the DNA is TGTGCCAGCAGAGCGACAGGCATGAACACTGAAGCTTTCTTT. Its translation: CASRATGMNTEAFF.

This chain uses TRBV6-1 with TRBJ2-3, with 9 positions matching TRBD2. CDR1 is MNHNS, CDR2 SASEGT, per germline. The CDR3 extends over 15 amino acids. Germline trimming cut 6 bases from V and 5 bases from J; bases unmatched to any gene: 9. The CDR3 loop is CASRSGGGAVDTQYF. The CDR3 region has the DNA TGTGCCAGCAGAAGTGGCGGGGGGGCCGTAGATACGCAGTATTTT.

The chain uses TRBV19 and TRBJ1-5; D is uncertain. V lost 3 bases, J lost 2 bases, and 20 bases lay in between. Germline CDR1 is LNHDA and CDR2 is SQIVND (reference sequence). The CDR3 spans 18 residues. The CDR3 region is CASSMGSQAWVGNQPQHF. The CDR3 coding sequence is TGTGCCAGTAGTATGGGGAGTCAAGCTTGGGTGGGCAATCAGCCCCAGCATTTT. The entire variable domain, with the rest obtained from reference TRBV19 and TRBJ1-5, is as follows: DGGITQSPKYLFRKEGQNVTLSCEQNLNHDAMYWYRQDPGQGLRLIYYSQIVNDFQKGDIAEGYSVSREKKESFPLTVTSAQKNPTAFYLCASSMGSQAWVGNQPQHFGDGTRLSIL.

The CDR3 region is CAISDLTGGTDTQYF. The CDR3, as DNA: TGTGCCATCAGTGACTTGACAGGGGGCACAGATACGCAGTATTTT. The chain links TRBV10-3 to TRBJ2-3, with TRBD1 matching over 8 bases. This CDR3 comprises 15 residues. Germline CDR1 is ENHRY and CDR2 is SYGVKD. Losses at the gene ends were 3 bases for V and 1 base for J; bases not matched to a gene: 3.

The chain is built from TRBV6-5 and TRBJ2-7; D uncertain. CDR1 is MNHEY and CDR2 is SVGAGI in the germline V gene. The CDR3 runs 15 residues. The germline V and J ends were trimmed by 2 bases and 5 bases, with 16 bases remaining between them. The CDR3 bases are TGTGCCAGCAGTTACAACGGAGTGTACGGAGACGAGCAGTACTTC. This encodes CASSYNGVYGDEQYF.

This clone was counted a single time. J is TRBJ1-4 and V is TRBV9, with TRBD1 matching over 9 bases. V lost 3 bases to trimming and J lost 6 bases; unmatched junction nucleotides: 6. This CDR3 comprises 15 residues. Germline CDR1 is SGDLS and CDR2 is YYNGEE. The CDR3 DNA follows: TGTGCCAGCAGCGCGTGGACAGGGGAAGATGAAAAACTGTTTTTT. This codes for CASSAWTGEDEKLFF.

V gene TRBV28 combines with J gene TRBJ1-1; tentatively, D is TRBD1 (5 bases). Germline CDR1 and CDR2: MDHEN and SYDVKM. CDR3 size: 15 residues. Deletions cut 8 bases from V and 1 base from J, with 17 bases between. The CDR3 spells CASVFQGRKNTEAFF. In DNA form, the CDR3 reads TGTGCCAGCGTATTCCAGGGACGGAAGAACACTGAAGCTTTCTTT.

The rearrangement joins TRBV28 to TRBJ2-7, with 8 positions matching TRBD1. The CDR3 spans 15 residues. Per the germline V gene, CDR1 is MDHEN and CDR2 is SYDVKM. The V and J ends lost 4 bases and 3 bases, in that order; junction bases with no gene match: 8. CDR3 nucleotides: TGTGCCAGCAGTTCGACTACTGGACAGGGCTACGAGCAGTACTTC. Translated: CASSSTTGQGYEQYF. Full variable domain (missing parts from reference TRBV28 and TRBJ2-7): DVKVTQSSRYLVKRTGEKVFLECVQDMDHENMFWYRQDPGLGLRLIYFSYDVKMKEKGDIPEGYSVSREKKERFSLILESASTNQTSMYLCASSSTTGQGYEQYFGPGTRLTVT.